This TCR beta chain was captured in a study of CD8 T cells in ankylosing spondylitis. CDR3 size: 15 residues. The germline CDR1 and CDR2 sequences are SGHVS and FQNEAQ. Trimming pared 4 bases from V and 4 bases from J, leaving 13 bases between. TCRdb re-analysed the 5' RACE reads in MiXCR, keeping a single row per CDR3 protein. The table records about 92,000 distinct CDR3 sequences, roughly 9.6% of them present only once. This sequence originates from a male donor with ankylosing spondylitis or in good health (not recorded which). What was sequenced was blood, either unsorted or a sorted T cell fraction (not recorded which). The genes are TRBV7-8 and TRBJ2-2; D call uncertain. The CDR3 DNA reads TGTGCCAGCAGCTCCGGTGGGTCGGGCACCGGGGAGCTGTTTTTT. This encodes CASSSGGSGTGELFF.